Below, one TCR beta chain is given with its context. What it binds is unknown. Participants comprised healthy donors of bone marrow. This record belongs to a study of cytomegalovirus exposure and HLA in healthy donors. Background on the study: Earlier, 95 million to 120 million unique TCR beta sequences were recovered from approximately 180 million T cells by an analysis. Study observations and caveats: It was reportedly the case that the classifier diagnosed cytomegalovirus status with high specificity and sensitivity.

Primers for the PCR totalled 60 Vbeta and 13 Jbeta. Produced via immunoSEQ multiplex PCR; TCRdb's table is partial and in-frame only. The repertoire holds 150,000 to 200,000 clones, 75% to 85% seen once, with about 1.6% in the top ten. The CDR3 sequence is 15 residues long. Germline V gives CDR1 SGHNT, CDR2 YENEEA. The chain combines TRBV11-3 with TRBJ2-5; a weak D match, TRBD2 (6 bases). The J call is in doubt because the DNA end fits TRBJ2-7 better. This receptor was taken from a woman aged 45-60 years in good health and CMV-seronegative. The sample consisted of PBMCs. CDR3 DNA sequence: TGTGCCAGCAGCTTAGGGCTCGCGGGGTCCTACGAGCAGTACTTC. It is translated as CASSLGLAGSYEQYF.